This T cell receptor beta chain is drawn from a study of CD8+CD57+ T cells in acquired aplastic anemia. Germline CDR1 is SNHLY and CDR2 is FYNNEI. The CDR3 runs to 13 residues. The template used for profiling TCR beta VDJ and CDR3 was genomic DNA. One entry per CDR3 protein results from TCRdb running MiXCR on the reads. The table has some 410,000 distinct CDR3 sequences, about two thirds seen once; the top ten hold 3.5% to 4.5%. Details on this clonotype: The junction does not match germline at one end; this may be a read error.

This clonotype was obtained from a human donor in good health, serving as a control. Sequenced: sorted CD4+, CD8+, or CD8+CD57+ T cells (not recorded which) from PBMCs. The chain links TRBV2 to TRBJ2-7, with D hard to call. CDR3 amino acids: CASSEAQPHEQYF. CDR3 coding DNA: TGTGCCAGCAGCGAAGCCCAGCCCCACGAGCAGTACTTC.